Each of the 20 T cell receptor beta chains below was sequenced from the same sample in a study of T-cell memory formation after mild COVID-19. TCRdb reanalysed the 5' RACE reads using MiXCR and keeps one entry per CDR3 protein. The repertoire holds about 410,000 distinct CDR3 sequences, with around 17% as singletons. The sample was PBMCs or a T cell subset sorted from them (not recorded which). These TCRs come from a young man who had mild COVID-19 (a few samples of this study predate the infection). Cell type and time point are not known.

This clonotype was observed a handful of times. This chain uses TRBV20-1 with TRBJ1-3, with a weak D call TRBD1 (6 bases). Trimming shortened V by 5 bases and J by 5 bases, and 13 bases separated the two germline ends. Germline V gives CDR1 DFQATT, CDR2 SNEGSKA (reference sequence). The CDR3 spans 13 residues. The CDR3 DNA reads as TGCAGTGCTGGAACAGGGTGGAGAAACACCATATATTTT. Encoded protein: CSAGTGWRNTIYF.

This clonotype came up a few times. V is TRBV7-2 and J is TRBJ2-5, with 9 bases that match TRBD2. This CDR3 has 15 amino acids. Germline-derived CDR1 and CDR2 are SGHTA and FQGNSA. V was clipped by 4 bases and J by 2 bases; unmatched bases: 5. CDR3 nucleotides: TGTGCCAGCAGCTACCAGCGGGGGGAACAAGAGACCCAGTACTTC. Encoded protein: CASSYQRGEQETQYF.

The sample holds a few counts of this clonotype. This chain uses TRBV6-2 or TRBV6-3 with TRBJ1-1; D not resolved. The germline V gene has CDR1 MNHEY and CDR2 SVGEGT. Trimming took 5 bases from V and 3 from J, leaving 16 bases between them. This CDR3 region has 15 residues. CDR3: CASSTRSRAHTEAFF. CDR3 bases: TGTGCCAGCAGTACCCGGTCCCGGGCCCACACTGAAGCTTTCTTT.

In regard to this clonotype: A much larger clone lies one base from this, so it may be a read error. The chain links TRBV5-4 to TRBJ2-1, with 11 bases that match TRBD2. V lost 4 bases, J lost 5 bases, and 8 bases stayed unmatched. The V gene's germline CDR1 is SGHNT and CDR2 YYREEE (reference sequence). This CDR3 is 16 amino acids long. The CDR3 loop reads CASSTQTSGEDNEQFF. The CDR3, as DNA: TGTGCCAGCAGCACCCAGACTAGCGGGGAAGACAATGAGCAGTTCTTC.

There are a few counts of this clonotype. V and J are TRBV7-2 and TRBJ1-5; 11 nucleotides line up with TRBD1. V dropped 1 base and J dropped 4; count of bases not matched to a gene: 6. Germline assignment: CDR1 SGHTA and CDR2 FQGNSA. There are 17 residues in the CDR3. The CDR3, as DNA: TGTGCCAGCAGCTTAGTTTCTGGGGACAGGGGGAATCAGCCCCAGCATTTT. Residues: CASSLVSGDRGNQPQHF.

This CDR3 is CASSQMTSGGVTPGELFF. CDR3 nucleotide sequence: TGCGCCAGCAGCCAGATGACTAGCGGGGGGGTGACGCCCGGGGAGCTGTTTTTT. This chain joins TRBV4-3 and TRBJ2-2; TRBD2 matches at 14 bases. This CDR3 has 18 amino acids. Germline CDR1 reads LGHNA; CDR2 reads YSLEER. J lost 6 bases, V lost 3 bases, and 9 bases had no gene match.

The gene calls are TRBV4-3 and TRBJ2-5; 8 bases line up with TRBD2. Germline V gene data show CDR1 as LGHNA and CDR2 as YSLEER. The CDR3 is 14 amino acids. Germline trimming cut 1 base from V and 3 bases from J; bases unmatched to any gene: 1. Here the CDR3 DNA reads TGCGCCAGCAGCCAAGTTAGCGGGGAAGAGACCCAGTACTTC. It translates to CASSQVSGEETQYF.

This clonotype has more than one count but fewer than ten. V usage is TRBV14 and J usage is TRBJ2-1; tentatively, D is TRBD1 or TRBD2 (5 bases each). Germline V gives CDR1 SGHDN, CDR2 FVKESK. The CDR3 sequence is 13 residues long. V lost 4 bases and J 6 bases, leaving 10 bases between the germline ends. The CDR3 nucleotides are TGTGCCAGCAGCCGGGGACGACTCAATGAGCAGTTCTTC. The encoded protein is CASSRGRLNEQFF.

This clonotype occurred a few times. This chain uses TRBV20-1 with TRBJ1-2; D is possibly TRBD1 (6 bases). CDR1 is DFQATT and CDR2 is SNEGSKA in the germline V gene (reference sequence). The CDR3 covers 15 residues. Deletions cut 5 bases from V and 2 bases from J, with 18 bases between. The CDR3 protein is CSAPAPGAGNYGYTF. The CDR3 nucleotides are TGCAGTGCTCCGGCCCCAGGGGCGGGGAACTATGGCTACACCTTC.

This clonotype was seen a few times. This rearrangement joins TRBV21-1 to TRBJ1-1. TRBV21-1 is a known pseudogene. The CDR3 consists of 15 residues. The CDR3 reads CARGRYYRVNTEAFF. The CDR3 region has the DNA TGTGCCAGAGGCCGATACTATCGAGTGAACACTGAAGCTTTCTTT.

This chain connects TRBV20-1 to TRBJ2-1; D is possibly TRBD2 (6 bases). Germline CDR1 is DFQATT and CDR2 is SNEGSKA (reference sequence). The CDR3 extends over 15 amino acids. V dropped 0 bases and J dropped 7 bases, with 16 bases sitting between them. DNA of the CDR3: TGCAGTGCTAGAGATGGGGACTCCCCGAGGAATGAGCAGTTCTTC. Amino acids: CSARDGDSPRNEQFF.

This clonotype was seen many times. The chain links TRBV4-1 to TRBJ2-3, with TRBD2 matching 9 bases. The germline CDR1 and CDR2 sequences are MGHRA and YSYEKL. This CDR3 spans 15 amino acids. Trimming removed 4 bases from V and 3 bases from J; junction bases left unmatched: 5. CDR3 in DNA: TGCGCCAGCAGCCTCACCGCGGGGGGGACAGATACGCAGTATTTT. Protein product: CASSLTAGGTDTQYF.

In this sample, this clonotype turned up once. The J gene is TRBJ1-5, the V gene TRBV20-1; 11 bases match TRBD1. The V and J ends lost 5 bases and 1 base, in that order; junction bases with no gene match: 4. The CDR3 contains 15 residues. Germline V lookup: CDR1 DFQATT, CDR2 SNEGSKA (reference sequence). Written as DNA, the CDR3 is TGCAGTGCTTCCAGGACAGGGGGCAGCAATCAGCCCCAGCATTTT. The encoded protein is CSASRTGGSNQPQHF.

The chain has TRBV18 and TRBJ1-3, with D possibly TRBD1 on 5 matching bases. The V and J ends lost 4 bases and 8 bases respectively, with 21 bases between them. The CDR3 is made up of 16 amino acids. Germline V gene sequence: CDR1 KGHSH, CDR2 LQKENI. The CDR3 is CASSRPGRRALDTIYF. The CDR3 nucleotides read TGTGCCAGCTCACGACCGGGACGGAGGGCACTGGACACCATATATTTT.

Ten or more counts support this clonotype. V and J are TRBV7-9 and TRBJ2-6; 8 bases map to TRBD1. The trim removed 6 bases at V and 2 bases at J, leaving 9 bases unmatched. The germline V gene has CDR1 SEHNR and CDR2 FQNEAQ (reference sequence). This CDR3 has 17 residues. In DNA, the CDR3 is TGTGCCAGCAGAAGGACAGGGCAGGGGGCTGGGGCCAACGTCCTGACTTTC. This translates into CASRRTGQGAGANVLTF.

This clonotype showed up just a few times. In nucleotides, the CDR3 is TGTGCCAGCAGCCAACTAAGAGGCTCCTACAATGAGCAGTTCTTC. It codes for CASSQLRGSYNEQFF. V usage is TRBV7-9 and J usage is TRBJ2-1; no reliable D call. With 5 bases removed from V and 0 bases from J, the gap between germline ends came to 11 bases. CDR3 length: 15 amino acids. Germline CDR1 and CDR2: SEHNR and FQNEAQ (reference sequence).

There are a few counts of this clonotype. V is TRBV4-3 and J is TRBJ2-1; TRBD1 agrees at 8 bases. Germline V CDR1 and CDR2: LGHNA, YSLEER. This CDR3 spans 15 amino acids. Trimming cost V 7 bases and J 8 bases; bases outside gene matches: 13. The CDR3 DNA sequence: TGCGCCAGCACGCTGGATGGCAGGGGGCGGGATGAGCAGTTCTTC. It yields the protein CASTLDGRGRDEQFF.

The gene calls are TRBV20-1 and TRBJ2-7; D is uncertain. V was cut by 5 bases and J by 3 bases, with 14 bases left in between. The length of the CDR3 is 13 residues. Germline values: CDR1 DFQATT, CDR2 SNEGSKA (reference sequence). The CDR3 loop reads CSAPRLEFYEQYF. CDR3 bases: TGCAGTGCTCCTCGACTGGAATTCTACGAGCAGTACTTC.

There are a few counts of this clonotype. V gene TRBV12-3 or TRBV12-4 combines with J gene TRBJ2-7; 9 nucleotides align to TRBD1. The CDR3 runs to 14 residues. J gave up 3 bases and V 6 bases, and 6 bases lay outside the gene matches. For the CDR3, the DNA is TGTGCCAGCAGGTCCGGGACAGGGTACTACGAGCAGTACTTC. It codes for CASRSGTGYYEQYF.

In this sample, this clonotype turned up many times. This chain joins TRBV7-3 and TRBJ2-2; the D is unclear. The ends were cut back, 6 bases at V and 6 bases at J, with 8 bases in the middle. Germline V gene data show CDR1 as SGHTA and CDR2 as FQGTGA. The CDR3 loop spans 12 amino acids. The CDR3 spells CASSLSAGELFF. CDR3 nucleotides: TGTGCCAGCAGTTTATCCGCCGGGGAGCTGTTTTTT.